This record covers a single T cell receptor (beta chain). Its antigen is currently unknown. This was the immunoSEQ v3 assay. This table comes from immunoSEQ multiplex PCR, and its TCRdb copy is limited to in-frame clones, with some not included. This table has about 60,000 clones, more than 75% appearing once. As for time point: pre-treatment sample, taken before nivolumab and TIL therapy. This sample was taken from a study of TIL therapy for anti-PD-1-resistant metastatic lung cancer. The overall study: Tumors had a median PD-L1 proportion score of 5% to 6.5%. By whole-exome sequencing, median non-synonymous tumor mutation burden was over 1.2 mutations per megabase. Study findings and constraints: The cohort had more treatment-naive, never-smoker and oncogene-addicted patients than typical.

The TCR sequence derives from a person between 25 and 79 years old with non-small cell lung cancer. The sequencing here drew on blood, taken at baseline.

The CDR3: CASSEKGDQPQHF. CDR3 DNA sequence: TGTGCCAGCAGTGAAAAGGGGGATCAGCCCCAGCATTTT. The chain is built from TRBV2 and TRBJ1-5; D possibly corresponds to TRBD1 (6 bases). This CDR3 has 13 residues. The V end lost 2 bases, the J end lost 5 bases, and 7 bases lay between the germline ends. The germline V gene encodes CDR1 SNHLY and CDR2 FYNNEI.